This record looks at one T cell receptor beta chain sequence and its context. Its antigen is still unknown. Base qualities were left out, and no much larger clone turns up one base away. This record comes from a study of T cell responses to AZD1222 COVID-19 vaccine (dated by TCRdb to the early 2020s). Describing the broader study: A total of about 230 trial participants underwent TCR sequencing, of whom approximately 210 received two doses of AZD1222 and 26 received two doses of the MenACWY control vaccine. Trial participants were enrolled into age subgroups of 18-55, 56-69 and 70-plus years, which contained about 150, 28 and 57 TCR-sequenced participants, respectively.

The CDR3 regions of human TCRbeta chains were analyzed by immunosequencing. From the authors' description of their analysis: TCRs in the repertoires were compared against a reference library of SARS-CoV-2-specific TCRs that had been generated with the MIRA antigen-specificity platform. Breadth was defined as the fraction of unique TCRs that were SARS-CoV-2-associated, and depth was defined as the fraction of total T cells that were SARS-CoV-2-associated. Using the MIRA data, each spike-specific TCR was assigned both to the spike region to which the TCR was reactive and to a CD4 or CD8 class. Log10-transformed breadth and depth values were compared by one-way ANOVA with Sidak's multiple comparisons tests. The clones in this table, taken by TCRdb from immuneACCESS, are in-frame only. Not every clone is retained; where verified, under half of the shortfall comes from an unresolved V gene, and the cause of the rest is unknown. The DNA was the basis for D and trimming; V, J and clone size are from that table. The sample table records about 69,000 clones; 80% of these occur just once. Jointly, the top ten make up over 12% of the sample.

The sample's time point label is to be understood as: about 28 days (+/-7) after the second vaccine dose. AZD1222 recipients given second doses at about 4 weeks or at about 12 weeks were pooled, since spike-specific TCR depth and breadth were not found to differ between the two schedules. Vaccinee samples were obtained from the UK trials COV001 and COV002, which included a single-blind randomized controlled phase 2/3 trial of AZD1222 (ChAdOx1 nCoV-19) in healthy adults. Trial participant PBMC samples were collected at day 0 and day 28 after the second dose for TCRbeta chain sequencing. Measured from the cysteine to the phenylalanine, the CDR3 is 17 residues long. Kept here is only the CDR3 DNA, which spans 51 bases and is read in frame from base 1. CDR1 is given as SGHDN and CDR2 as FVKESK, both from the germline V gene. The junction carries 15 bases between V and J, which are trimmed by 0 bases and 4 bases respectively.

Broader findings and caveats from the paper: Participants were mostly white British, with more females than males. The authors suggested clonal diversity may have been underestimated. The vaccine-associated CD4 TCRs covered the entire spike protein, and the dominant responses fell in regions 160-218 and 743-854. Conclusions about previously exposed vaccinees were limited because only a handful of AZD1222 recipients were SARS-CoV-2 seropositive at baseline. Spike-specific TCR breadth and depth rose significantly after two AZD1222 doses compared with day 0 and with MenACWY recipients. Reportedly, almost half of the unique spike-specific TCRs recognized epitopes lying outside the regions that are mutated in the B.1.351 and B.1.1.7 variants. The 56-69-year group was small, and its depth increase did not reach significance, likely because of low power. No day 14 peak-response samples were available, so repertoires were characterized only after the peak T cell response.

In this chain, TRBV14 is recombined with TRBJ2-2; no D gene is confidently identified. This clonotype originated in an adult who received the AZD1222 COVID-19 vaccine. The specimen was peripheral blood, collected 28 days after the second AZD1222 dose. The CDR3: CASSQDHMRLFTGELFF. The bases read TGTGCCAGCAGCCAAGATCACATGCGACTTTTCACCGGGGAGCTGTTTTTT. Where the CDR3 stops, the reference TRBV14 and TRBJ2-2 genes take over; the full variable domain is EAGVTQFPSHSVIEKGQTVTLRCDPISGHDNLYWYRRVMGKEIKFLLHFVKESKQDESGMPNNRFLAERTGGTYSTLKVQPAELEDSGVYFCASSQDHMRLFTGELFFGEGSRLTVL.